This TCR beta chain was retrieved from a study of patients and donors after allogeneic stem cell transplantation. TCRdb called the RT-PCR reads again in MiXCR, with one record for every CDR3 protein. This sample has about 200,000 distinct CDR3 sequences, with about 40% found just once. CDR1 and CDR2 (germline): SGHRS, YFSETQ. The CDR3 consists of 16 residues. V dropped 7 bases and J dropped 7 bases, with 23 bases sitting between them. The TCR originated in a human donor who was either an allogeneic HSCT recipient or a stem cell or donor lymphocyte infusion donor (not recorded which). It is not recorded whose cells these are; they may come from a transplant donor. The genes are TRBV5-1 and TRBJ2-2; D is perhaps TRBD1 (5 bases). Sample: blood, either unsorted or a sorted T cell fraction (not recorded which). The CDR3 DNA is TGCGCCAGCCCTGACAGAGAAGGCCCACCTGTCGGGGAGCTGTTTTTT. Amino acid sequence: CASPDREGPPVGELFF.